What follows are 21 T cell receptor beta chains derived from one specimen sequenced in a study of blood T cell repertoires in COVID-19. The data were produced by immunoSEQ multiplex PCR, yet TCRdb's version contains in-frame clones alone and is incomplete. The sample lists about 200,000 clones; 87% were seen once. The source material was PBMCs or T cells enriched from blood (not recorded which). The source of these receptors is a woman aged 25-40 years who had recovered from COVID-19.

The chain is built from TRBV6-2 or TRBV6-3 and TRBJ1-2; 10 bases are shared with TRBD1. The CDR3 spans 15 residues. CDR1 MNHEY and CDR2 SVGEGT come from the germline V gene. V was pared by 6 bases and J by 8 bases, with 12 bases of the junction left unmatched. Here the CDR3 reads CASSSTGGTDWGYTF. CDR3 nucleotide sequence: TGTGCCAGCAGCTCGACAGGGGGCACGGATTGGGGCTACACCTTC.

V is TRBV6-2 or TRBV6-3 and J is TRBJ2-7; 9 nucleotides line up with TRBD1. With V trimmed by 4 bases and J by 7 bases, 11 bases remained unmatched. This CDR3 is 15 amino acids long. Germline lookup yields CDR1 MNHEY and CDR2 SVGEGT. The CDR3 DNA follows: TGTGCCAGCAGTTTCTTAGGACAGGGGAGGAGGGAGCAGTACTTC. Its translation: CASSFLGQGRREQYF.

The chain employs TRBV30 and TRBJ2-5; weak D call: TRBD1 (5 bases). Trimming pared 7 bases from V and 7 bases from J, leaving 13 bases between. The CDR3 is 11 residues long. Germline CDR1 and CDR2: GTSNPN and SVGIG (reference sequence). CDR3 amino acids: CALRGLWTQYF. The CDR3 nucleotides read TGTGCCTTAAGGGGCCTTTGGACCCAGTACTTC.

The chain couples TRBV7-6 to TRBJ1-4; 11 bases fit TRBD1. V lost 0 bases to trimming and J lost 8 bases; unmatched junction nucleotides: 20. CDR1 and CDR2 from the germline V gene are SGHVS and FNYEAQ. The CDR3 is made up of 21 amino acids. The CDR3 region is CASSLAKRGQGAEFVGEKLFF. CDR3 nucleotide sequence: TGTGCCAGCAGCTTAGCTAAGCGCGGACAGGGGGCAGAATTTGTTGGGGAAAAACTGTTTTTT.

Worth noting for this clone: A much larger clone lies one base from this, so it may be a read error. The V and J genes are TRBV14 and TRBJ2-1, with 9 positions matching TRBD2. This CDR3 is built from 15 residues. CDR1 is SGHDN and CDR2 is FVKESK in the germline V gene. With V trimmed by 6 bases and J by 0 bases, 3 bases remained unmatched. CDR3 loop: CASSVLAGSYNEQFF. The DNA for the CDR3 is TGTGCCAGCAGTGTACTAGCGGGCTCCTACAATGAGCAGTTCTTC.

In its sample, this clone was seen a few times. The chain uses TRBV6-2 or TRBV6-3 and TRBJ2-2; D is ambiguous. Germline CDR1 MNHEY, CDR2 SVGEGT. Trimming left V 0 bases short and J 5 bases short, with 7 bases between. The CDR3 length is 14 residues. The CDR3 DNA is TGTGCCAGCAGTTACTCGAGTTGGACCGGGGAGCTGTTTTTT. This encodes CASSYSSWTGELFF.

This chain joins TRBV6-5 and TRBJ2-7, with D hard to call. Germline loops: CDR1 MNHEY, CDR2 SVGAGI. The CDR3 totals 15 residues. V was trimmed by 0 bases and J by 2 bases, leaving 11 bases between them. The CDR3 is CASSYSNYGTYEQYF. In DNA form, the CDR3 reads TGTGCCAGCAGTTACTCGAATTATGGCACCTACGAGCAGTACTTC.

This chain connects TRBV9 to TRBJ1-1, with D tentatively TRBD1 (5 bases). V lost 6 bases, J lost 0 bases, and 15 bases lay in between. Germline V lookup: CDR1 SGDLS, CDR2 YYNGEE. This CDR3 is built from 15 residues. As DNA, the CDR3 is TGTGCCAGCACCGCCGGGGGAAACATGAACACTGAAGCTTTCTTT. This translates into CASTAGGNMNTEAFF.

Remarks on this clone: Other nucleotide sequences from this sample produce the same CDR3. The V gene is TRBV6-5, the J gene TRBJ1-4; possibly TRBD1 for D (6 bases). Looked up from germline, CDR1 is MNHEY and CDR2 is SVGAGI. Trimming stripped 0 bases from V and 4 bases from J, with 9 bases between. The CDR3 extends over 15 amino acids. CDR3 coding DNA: TGTGCCAGCAGTTACTCGAACAGGGATAATGAAAAACTGTTTTTT. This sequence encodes CASSYSNRDNEKLFF.

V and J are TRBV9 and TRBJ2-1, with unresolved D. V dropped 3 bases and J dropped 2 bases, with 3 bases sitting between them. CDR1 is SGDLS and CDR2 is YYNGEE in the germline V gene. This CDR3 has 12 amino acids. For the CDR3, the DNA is TGTGCCAGCAGCGCTACCTACAATGAGCAGTTCTTC. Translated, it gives CASSATYNEQFF.

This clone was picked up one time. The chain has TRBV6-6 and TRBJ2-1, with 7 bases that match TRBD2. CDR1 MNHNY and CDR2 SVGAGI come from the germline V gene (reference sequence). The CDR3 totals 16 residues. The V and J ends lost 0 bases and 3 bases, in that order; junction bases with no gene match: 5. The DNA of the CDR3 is TGTGCCAGCAGTTACTCTAGCGCGGGGGACTACAATGAGCAGTTCTTC. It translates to CASSYSSAGDYNEQFF.

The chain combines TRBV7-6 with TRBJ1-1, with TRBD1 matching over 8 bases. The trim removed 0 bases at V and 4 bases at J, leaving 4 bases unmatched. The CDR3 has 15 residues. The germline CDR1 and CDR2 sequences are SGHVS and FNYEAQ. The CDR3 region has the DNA TGTGCCAGCAGCTTAGCTGTGGGGACAGGCACTGAAGCTTTCTTT. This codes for CASSLAVGTGTEAFF.

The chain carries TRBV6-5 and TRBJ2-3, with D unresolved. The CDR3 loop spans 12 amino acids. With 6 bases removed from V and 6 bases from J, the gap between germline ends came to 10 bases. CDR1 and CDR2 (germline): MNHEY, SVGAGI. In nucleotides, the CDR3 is TGTGCCAGCAGCTCCCTAGAGGATACGCAGTATTTT. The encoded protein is CASSSLEDTQYF.

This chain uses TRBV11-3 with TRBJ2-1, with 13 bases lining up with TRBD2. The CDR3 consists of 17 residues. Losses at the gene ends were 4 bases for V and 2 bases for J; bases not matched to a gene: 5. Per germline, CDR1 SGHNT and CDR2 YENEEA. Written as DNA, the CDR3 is TGTGCCAGCAGCTCCGGACTAGCGGGAGAAGCCTACAATGAGCAGTTCTTC. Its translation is CASSSGLAGEAYNEQFF.

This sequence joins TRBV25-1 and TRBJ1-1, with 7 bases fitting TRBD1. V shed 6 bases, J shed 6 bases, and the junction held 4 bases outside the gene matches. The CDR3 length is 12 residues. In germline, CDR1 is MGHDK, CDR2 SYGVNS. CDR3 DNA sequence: TGTGCCAGCAGGACAGGGATGGCTGAAGCTTTCTTT. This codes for CASRTGMAEAFF. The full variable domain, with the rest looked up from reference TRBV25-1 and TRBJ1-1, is EADIYQTPRYLVIGTGKKITLECSQTMGHDKMYWYQQDPGMELHLIHYSYGVNSTEKGDLSSESTVSRIRTEHFPLTLESARPSHTSQYLCASRTGMAEAFFGQGTRLTVV.

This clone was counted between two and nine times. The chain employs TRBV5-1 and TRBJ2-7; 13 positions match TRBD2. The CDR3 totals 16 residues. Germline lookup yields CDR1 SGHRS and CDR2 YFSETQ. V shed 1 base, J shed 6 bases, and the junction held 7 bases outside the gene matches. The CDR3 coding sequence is TGCGCCAGCAGCTTGCTGGGACTAGCGGGGCAGGGCGAGCAGTACTTC. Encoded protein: CASSLLGLAGQGEQYF.

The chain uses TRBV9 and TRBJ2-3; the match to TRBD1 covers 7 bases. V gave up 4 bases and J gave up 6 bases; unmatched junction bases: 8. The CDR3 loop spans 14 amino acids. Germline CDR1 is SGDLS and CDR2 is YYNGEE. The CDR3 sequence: CASSPRTGWDTQYF. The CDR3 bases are TGTGCCAGCAGCCCACGGACAGGCTGGGATACGCAGTATTTT.

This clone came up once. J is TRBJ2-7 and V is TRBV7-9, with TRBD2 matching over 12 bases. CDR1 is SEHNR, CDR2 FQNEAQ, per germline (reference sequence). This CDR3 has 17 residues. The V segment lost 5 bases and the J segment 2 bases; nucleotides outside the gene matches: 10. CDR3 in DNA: TGTGCCAGCAGCCGAATGACTAGCGGGGGCGTTACCTACGAGCAGTACTTC. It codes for CASSRMTSGGVTYEQYF. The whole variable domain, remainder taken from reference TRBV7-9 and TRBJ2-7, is DTGVSQNPRHKITKRGQNVTFRCDPISEHNRLYWYRQTLGQGPEFLTYFQNEAQLEKSRLLSDRFSAERPKGSFSTLEIQRTEQGDSAMYLCASSRMTSGGVTYEQYFGPGTRLTVT.

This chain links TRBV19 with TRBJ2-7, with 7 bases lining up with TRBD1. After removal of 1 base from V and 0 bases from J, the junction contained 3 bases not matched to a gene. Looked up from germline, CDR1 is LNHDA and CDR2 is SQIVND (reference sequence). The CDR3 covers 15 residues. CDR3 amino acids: CASSIGGTASYEQYF. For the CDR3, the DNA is TGTGCCAGTAGTATAGGAGGGACAGCCTCCTACGAGCAGTACTTC.

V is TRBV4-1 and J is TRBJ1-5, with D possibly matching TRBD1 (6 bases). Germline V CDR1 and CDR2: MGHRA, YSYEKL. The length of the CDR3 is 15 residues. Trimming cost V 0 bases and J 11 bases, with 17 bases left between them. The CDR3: CASSQDPSAGVAQHF. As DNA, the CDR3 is TGCGCCAGCAGCCAAGATCCTTCGGCAGGGGTAGCCCAGCATTTT.

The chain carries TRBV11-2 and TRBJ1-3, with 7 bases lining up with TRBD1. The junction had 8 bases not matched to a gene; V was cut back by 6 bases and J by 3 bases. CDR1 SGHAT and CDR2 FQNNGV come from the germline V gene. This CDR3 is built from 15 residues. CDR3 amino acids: CASSPWTGNGNTIYF. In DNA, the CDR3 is TGTGCCAGCAGTCCCTGGACAGGCAATGGAAACACCATATATTTT.